One and the same sample provided the 15 T cell receptor beta chains below, sequenced in a study of blood T cell repertoires in COVID-19. Sequenced by immunoSEQ multiplex PCR; TCRdb stores in-frame clones only, minus some. The table records about 230,000 clones, around 80% of them present only once. Sequencing was performed on peripheral blood. The receptors stem from a man aged 35 to 55 with acute or convalescent COVID-19.

The J gene is TRBJ2-1, the V gene TRBV9; D ambiguous. Trimming left V 0 bases short and J 7 bases short, with 23 bases between. The CDR3 contains 18 residues. Germline V gene data show CDR1 as SGDLS and CDR2 as YYNGEE. The CDR3, as DNA: TGTGCCAGCAGCGTAGAATTCAGTAGGAGTGCCTTCGGAAATGAGCAGTTCTTC. Its protein product is CASSVEFSRSAFGNEQFF.

The V gene is TRBV5-4, the J gene TRBJ2-1; 14 bases are shared with TRBD2. In germline, CDR1 is SGHNT, CDR2 YYREEE (reference sequence). There are 15 residues in the CDR3. Unmatched junction bases numbered 5, after V lost 4 bases and J lost 8 bases. CDR3 nucleotide sequence: TGTGCCAGCAGCCATGGGACTAGCGGGAGATATGAGCAGTTCTTC. Translation gives CASSHGTSGRYEQFF. The full variable domain, rest sourced from reference TRBV5-4 and TRBJ2-1, is ETGVTQSPTHLIKTRGQQVTLRCSSQSGHNTVSWYQQALGQGPQFIFQYYREEENGRGNFPPRFSGLQFPNYSSELNVNALELDDSALYLCASSHGTSGRYEQFFGPGTRLTVL.

V usage is TRBV5-5 and J usage is TRBJ1-2, with 9 nucleotides matching TRBD1. V was clipped by 4 bases and J by 5 bases; unmatched bases: 9. CDR1 SGHKS and CDR2 YYEKEE come from the germline V gene (reference sequence). CDR3 length equals 15 residues. CDR3 bases: TGTGCCAGCAGCCCACAGACAGGGGGAAGTTATGGCTACACCTTC. It yields the protein CASSPQTGGSYGYTF.

The chain has TRBV27 and TRBJ2-7; 9 bases match TRBD1. V lost 4 bases, J lost 0 bases, and 22 bases stayed unmatched. Germline V lookup: CDR1 MNHEY, CDR2 SMNVEV (reference sequence). The CDR3 is 21 amino acids. The CDR3 loop reads CASSSDPPGQGRLGISYEQYF. DNA for the CDR3: TGTGCCAGCAGTTCCGACCCTCCGGGACAGGGAAGGCTGGGGATCTCCTACGAGCAGTACTTC.

V gene TRBV11-1 combines with J gene TRBJ1-3, with 8 bases identical to TRBD1. There are 15 residues in the CDR3. Germline V gene data show CDR1 as SGHAT and CDR2 as FQDESV (reference sequence). After removal of 4 bases from V and 4 bases from J, the junction contained 6 bases not matched to a gene. The CDR3 protein is CASSSYRGNGNTIYF. The CDR3, as DNA: TGTGCCAGCAGCTCCTACAGGGGGAACGGAAACACCATATATTTT.

Of note for this clone: Other DNA sequences in this sample translate to the same CDR3. This chain uses TRBV7-9 with TRBJ1-2, with 7 bases that match TRBD1. CDR3 length: 13 residues. The germline gives CDR1 SEHNR, CDR2 FQNEAQ (reference sequence). With 5 bases clipped from V and 2 bases from J, the junction kept 2 bases outside the gene matches. Here the CDR3 reads CASSLGQNYGYTF. DNA for the CDR3: TGTGCCAGCAGCCTGGGACAGAACTATGGCTACACCTTC.

The V gene is TRBV3-1 (or the pseudogene TRBV3-2), the J gene TRBJ1-2; D is ambiguous. The CDR3 contains 14 residues. Germline V lookup: CDR1 LGHDT, CDR2 YNNKEL (reference sequence). Trimming removed 0 bases at V and 6 bases at J, with 11 bases between. The CDR3 DNA sequence: TGTGCCAGCAGCCAAGATTTTGGAGGGAATGGCTACACCTTC. This encodes CASSQDFGGNGYTF.

The chain uses TRBV4-3 and TRBJ1-6, with a weak D call TRBD1 (6 bases). V was cut by 1 base and J by 4 bases, with 11 bases left in between. Germline values: CDR1 LGHNA, CDR2 YSLEER. The CDR3 length is 16 residues. DNA for the CDR3: TGCGCCAGCAGCCAAGGTCGCGGACAGTATAATTCACCCCTCCACTTT. It translates to CASSQGRGQYNSPLHF.

The chain combines TRBV2 with TRBJ1-2; no definite D call. The germline V gene has CDR1 SNHLY and CDR2 FYNNEI. The V end was cut by 7 bases, the J end by 1 base, with 10 bases between. The CDR3 contains 13 residues. The CDR3 here is CASKIEGNYGYTF. In DNA form, the CDR3 reads TGTGCCAGCAAGATAGAGGGTAACTATGGCTACACCTTC.

This chain uses TRBV29-1 with TRBJ1-1, with D perhaps TRBD1 (5 bases). The germline V and J ends were trimmed by 2 bases and 4 bases, with 11 bases remaining between them. CDR1 is SQVTM, CDR2 ANQGSEA, per germline. CDR3 size: 13 residues. CDR3 sequence: CSVEYGGGTEAFF. Here the CDR3 DNA reads TGCAGCGTTGAATACGGGGGTGGCACTGAAGCTTTCTTT.

The gene calls are TRBV4-3 and TRBJ1-2, with D hard to call. The V gene lost 4 bases and the J gene lost 0 bases, with 12 bases spanning the gap. Germline values: CDR1 LGHNA, CDR2 YSLEER. The CDR3 length is 15 residues. CDR3: CASSPRHGANYGYTF. Here the CDR3 DNA reads TGCGCCAGCAGCCCCCGTCACGGAGCTAACTATGGCTACACCTTC.

This chain joins TRBV27 and TRBJ1-5; D ambiguous. Trimming stripped 3 bases from V and 0 bases from J, with 9 bases between. This CDR3 region has 15 residues. CDR1 is MNHEY, CDR2 SMNVEV, per germline (reference sequence). CDR3 loop: CASSFARHSNQPQHF. The CDR3 region has the DNA TGTGCCAGCAGTTTTGCCAGGCATAGCAATCAGCCCCAGCATTTT.

CDR3 loop: CASSQRGDSPLHF. The CDR3 region has the DNA TGTGCCAGCAGCCAACGAGGCGACTCACCCCTCCACTTT. This chain joins TRBV14 and TRBJ1-6; no firm D call. V was shortened by 2 bases and J by 10 bases, with 9 bases between the two germline ends. This CDR3 is built from 13 residues. Germline V gene data show CDR1 as SGHDN and CDR2 as FVKESK.

The chain carries TRBV4-1 and TRBJ2-1, with 11 bases that match TRBD2. The germline gives CDR1 MGHRA, CDR2 YSYEKL. With V trimmed by 4 bases and J by 4 bases, 15 bases remained unmatched. This CDR3 has 19 amino acids. CDR3 coding DNA: TGCGCCAGCAGCCGCATCGGACAGGGCAGACTAGCGGGATACAATGAGCAGTTCTTC. It encodes CASSRIGQGRLAGYNEQFF.

The chain links TRBV7-9 to TRBJ2-7; 10 nucleotides match TRBD2. From germline, CDR1 is SEHNR and CDR2 FQNEAQ (reference sequence). The junction had 3 bases not matched to a gene; V was cut back by 4 bases and J by 6 bases. CDR3 length: 13 amino acids. Here the CDR3 reads CASSSLAGVEQYF. The CDR3 DNA reads TGTGCCAGCAGCTCCCTAGCGGGAGTCGAGCAGTACTTC.